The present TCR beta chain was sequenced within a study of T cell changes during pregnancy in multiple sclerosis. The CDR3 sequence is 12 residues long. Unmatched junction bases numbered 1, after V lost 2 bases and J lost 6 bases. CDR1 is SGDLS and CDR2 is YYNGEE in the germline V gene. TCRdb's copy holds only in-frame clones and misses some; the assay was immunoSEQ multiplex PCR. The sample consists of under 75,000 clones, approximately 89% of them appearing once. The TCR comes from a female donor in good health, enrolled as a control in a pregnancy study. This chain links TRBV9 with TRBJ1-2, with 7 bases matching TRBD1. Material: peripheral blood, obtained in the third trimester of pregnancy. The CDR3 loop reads CASSVTGNGYTF. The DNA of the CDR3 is TGTGCCAGCAGCGTGACAGGGAATGGCTACACCTTC. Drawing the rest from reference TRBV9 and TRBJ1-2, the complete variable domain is DSGVTQTPKHLITATGQRVTLRCSPRSGDLSVYWYQQSLDQGLQFLIQYYNGEERAKGNILERFSAQQFPDLHSELNLSSLELGDSALYFCASSVTGNGYTFGSGTRLTVV.